The entry below gives a single T cell receptor (beta chain) sequence along with its context. Sequencing used immunoSEQ multiplex PCR; TCRdb keeps in-frame clones, though not all of them. Seen here are under 65,000 clones, over 85% observed once, and the top ten hold 1.4%. Germline loops: CDR1 PRHDT, CDR2 FYEKMQ (reference sequence). V dropped 1 base and J dropped 2 bases, with 9 bases sitting between them. This CDR3 contains 14 residues. The sample comes from a study of T cell changes during pregnancy in multiple sclerosis. The chain is built from TRBV13 and TRBJ2-7; TRBD1 might be the D (6 bases). The receptor was derived from a female donor with multiple sclerosis, enrolled in a pregnancy study. Source: peripheral blood, taken in the second trimester of pregnancy. CDR3 nucleotide sequence: TGTGCCAGCAGCTTAGAAGGGGGTGCCTACGAGCAGTACTTC. This encodes CASSLEGGAYEQYF.